Presented here are 25 T cell receptor beta chains from one specimen sequenced in a study of technical replicates of blood from a few donors. The table came from immunoSEQ multiplex PCR; TCRdb's copy has only in-frame clones and leaves some out. The sample consists of just over 75,000 clones, more than 85% of them appearing once. The material sequenced was T cells isolated from PBMCs. The receptors originated from a human donor in good health.

This rearrangement joins TRBV11-3 to TRBJ2-2; D is possibly TRBD2 (7 bases). Trimming pared 2 bases from V and 5 bases from J, leaving 12 bases between. Germline assignment: CDR1 SGHNT and CDR2 YENEEA. The CDR3 is made up of 15 amino acids. The CDR3 DNA sequence: TGTGCCAGCAGCTTATATAAGGGGGGGACCGGGGAGCTGTTTTTT. This codes for CASSLYKGGTGELFF.

This chain joins TRBV15 and TRBJ1-5; TRBD1 matches at 10 bases. CDR1 LNHNV and CDR2 YYDKDF come from the germline V gene (reference sequence). There are 15 residues in the CDR3. The J segment lost 7 bases and the V segment lost 0 bases, leaving 3 bases of the junction unmatched. The CDR3 nucleotides are TGTGCCACCAGCAGAGATGGGACAGGGGTACAGCCCCAGCATTTT. It specifies CATSRDGTGVQPQHF.

This clone appeared a single time. V gene TRBV27 combines with J gene TRBJ2-3, with D maybe TRBD2 (6 bases). V gave up 6 bases and J gave up 6 bases, with 19 bases separating them. The CDR3 has 15 amino acids. Per the germline V gene, CDR1 is MNHEY and CDR2 is SMNVEV (reference sequence). The CDR3 nucleotides are TGTGCCAGCAGAACCGAATTGGAGGGGAGGGATACGCAGTATTTT. Translating gives CASRTELEGRDTQYF.

CDR3: CATSRDFGLAEQYF. CDR3 DNA sequence: TGTGCCACCAGCAGAGATTTCGGTCTCGCCGAGCAGTACTTC. The genes are TRBV15 and TRBJ2-7; D remains ambiguous. This CDR3 has 14 residues. V lost 0 bases and J lost 6, with 12 bases in between. Per germline, CDR1 LNHNV and CDR2 YYDKDF (reference sequence).

The chain couples TRBV28 to TRBJ2-7; TRBD2 matches at 12 bases. The CDR3 is 15 amino acids. The germline V gene encodes CDR1 MDHEN and CDR2 SYDVKM. V shed 4 bases, J shed 7 bases, and the junction held 8 bases outside the gene matches. The DNA of the CDR3 is TGTGCCAGCAGTTCTCGACTAGCGGGAGATAAAGAGCAGTACTTC. Amino acid sequence: CASSSRLAGDKEQYF.

The DNA of the CDR3 is TGCGCCAGCAGCCAAGAAATCCCAAGGGGGACAGGGCCGAATGAAAAACTGTTTTTT. Protein: CASSQEIPRGTGPNEKLFF. The V and J genes are TRBV4-3 and TRBJ1-4; 9 bases fit TRBD1. After removal of 0 bases from V and 5 bases from J, the junction contained 13 bases not matched to a gene. Germline V gene sequence: CDR1 LGHNA, CDR2 YSLEER. The CDR3 length is 19 residues.

The V and J genes are TRBV7-9 and TRBJ2-5; 8 nucleotides match TRBD1. Germline V CDR1 and CDR2: SEHNR, FQNEAQ (reference sequence). Trimming cost V 5 bases and J 2 bases; bases outside gene matches: 4. This CDR3 spans 14 amino acids. CDR3 in DNA: TGTGCCAGCAGCCAGGGGGCAAGGCAAGAGACCCAGTACTTC. Amino acids: CASSQGARQETQYF. Filled out from reference TRBV7-9 and TRBJ2-5, the complete variable domain reads DTGVSQNPRHKITKRGQNVTFRCDPISEHNRLYWYRQTLGQGPEFLTYFQNEAQLEKSRLLSDRFSAERPKGSFSTLEIQRTEQGDSAMYLCASSQGARQETQYFGPGTRLLVL.

CDR3 nucleotide sequence: TGTGCCAGCACCACGGGGGGCGAGCAGTACTTC. This sequence encodes CASTTGGEQYF. The rearrangement uses TRBV28 and TRBJ2-7, with 7 bases lining up with TRBD2. From germline, CDR1 is MDHEN and CDR2 SYDVKM. Trimming removed 7 bases from V and 6 bases from J; junction bases left unmatched: 3. The CDR3 spans 11 residues.

The chain is built from TRBV7-2 and TRBJ1-5, with 7 bases that match TRBD1. CDR3 length: 16 amino acids. Germline V lookup: CDR1 SGHTA, CDR2 FQGNSA. The V segment lost 5 bases and the J segment 1 base; nucleotides outside the gene matches: 8. For the CDR3, the DNA is TGTGCCAGCAGCCCAGACAGGGACCGGAGCAATCAGCCCCAGCATTTT. This gives the protein CASSPDRDRSNQPQHF.

The chain combines TRBV30 with TRBJ2-1; TRBD2 agrees at 9 bases. With V trimmed by 1 base and J by 0 bases, 1 base remained unmatched. Germline V gene sequence: CDR1 GTSNPN, CDR2 SVGIG (reference sequence). This CDR3 spans 15 amino acids. The CDR3 is CAWSELAGSYNEQFF. CDR3 DNA sequence: TGTGCCTGGAGTGAACTAGCGGGCTCCTACAATGAGCAGTTCTTC.

V and J are TRBV9 and TRBJ2-3; TRBD2 matches 8 bases. The V gene's germline CDR1 is SGDLS and CDR2 YYNGEE. The CDR3 length is 18 residues. V gave up 4 bases and J gave up 2 bases; unmatched junction bases: 15. For the CDR3, the DNA is TGTGCCAGCAGCCTACGGGGTAGTCTAGCGGGCTCCACAGATACGCAGTATTTT. Translation: CASSLRGSLAGSTDTQYF.

This chain links TRBV27 with TRBJ2-3; D perhaps matches TRBD2 (5 bases). Germline values: CDR1 MNHEY, CDR2 SMNVEV (reference sequence). This CDR3 has 13 residues. Trimming removed 4 bases at V and 2 bases at J, with 7 bases between. The CDR3 DNA sequence: TGTGCCAGCAGTTACGGACTCACAGATACGCAGTATTTT. This encodes CASSYGLTDTQYF.

This chain joins TRBV2 and TRBJ1-4, with D tentatively TRBD1 (5 bases). Germline CDR1 SNHLY, CDR2 FYNNEI. The CDR3 covers 13 residues. Trimming pared 5 bases from V and 4 bases from J, leaving 8 bases between. CDR3 region: CASSRDYNEKLFF. Here the CDR3 DNA reads TGTGCCAGCAGTCGGGACTATAATGAAAAACTGTTTTTT.

The chain joins TRBV27 to TRBJ1-2, with 9 bases aligning to TRBD1. The CDR3 contains 14 residues. J gave up 7 bases and V 6 bases, and 9 bases lay outside the gene matches. Per the germline V gene, CDR1 is MNHEY and CDR2 is SMNVEV (reference sequence). CDR3: CASRWTGEGSGYTF. The CDR3 nucleotides read TGTGCCAGCAGATGGACAGGGGAAGGTAGTGGCTACACCTTC.

The V call is TRBV7-9, the J call TRBJ1-1, with D tentatively TRBD1 (5 bases). The V and J ends lost 7 bases and 3 bases respectively, with 15 bases between them. This CDR3 comprises 14 residues. Germline CDR1 and CDR2: SEHNR and FQNEAQ (reference sequence). The CDR3 coding sequence is TGTGCCAGCAAACACAGGAAAGGAGACACTGAAGCTTTCTTT. This translates into CASKHRKGDTEAFF.

This chain uses TRBV6-1 with TRBJ1-5; D gene unclear. The CDR3 totals 14 residues. With 5 bases removed from V and 3 bases from J, the gap between germline ends came to 11 bases. The germline V gene encodes CDR1 MNHNS and CDR2 SASEGT. Here the CDR3 DNA reads TGTGCCAGCAGTTTACAGCCCCTCAATCAGCCCCAGCATTTT. As protein: CASSLQPLNQPQHF.

The chain has TRBV11-2 and TRBJ2-7; TRBD2 matches at 8 bases. The CDR3 is 14 amino acids. The germline V gene has CDR1 SGHAT and CDR2 FQNNGV. V shed 5 bases and J 2 bases; nucleotides not matched to a gene: 5. The CDR3 DNA sequence: TGTGCCAGCAGCGTAACAGCGGGGGCCTACGAGCAGTACTTC. This sequence encodes CASSVTAGAYEQYF.

V usage is TRBV2 and J usage is TRBJ2-2; 11 bases are a match to TRBD2. CDR1 is SNHLY, CDR2 FYNNEI, per germline. Trimming took 3 bases from V and 2 from J; bases not matched to a gene: 2. The CDR3 runs 16 residues. This CDR3 reads CASSETSGTNTGELFF. CDR3 in DNA: TGTGCCAGCAGTGAGACTAGCGGGACCAACACCGGGGAGCTGTTTTTT.

This rearrangement joins TRBV7-2 to TRBJ1-2; D gene uncertain. Germline assignment: CDR1 SGHTA and CDR2 FQGNSA. CDR3 size: 14 residues. With 6 bases removed from V and 7 bases from J, the gap between germline ends came to 18 bases. CDR3: CASRSTTNLTGYTF. CDR3 sequence (DNA): TGTGCCAGCAGATCAACGACAAATTTGACTGGCTACACCTTC.

V is TRBV9 and J is TRBJ1-5; the D gene is possibly TRBD1 (5 bases). This CDR3 has 13 amino acids. CDR1 is SGDLS, CDR2 YYNGEE, per germline. Trimming took off 4 bases at V and 7 bases at J, with 12 bases between the two ends. In DNA form, the CDR3 reads TGTGCCAGCAGCCGGGGGATGGGGCAGCCCCAGCATTTT. This translates into CASSRGMGQPQHF.

V usage is TRBV27 and J usage is TRBJ2-1; possible D gene TRBD2, 7 bases. With 5 bases removed from V and 4 bases from J, the gap between germline ends came to 21 bases. CDR3 size: 17 residues. Per the germline V gene, CDR1 is MNHEY and CDR2 is SMNVEV (reference sequence). The CDR3 DNA follows: TGTGCCAGCAGTAGTGCAAGGGGGGGAGATGGTTACAATGAGCAGTTCTTC. Amino acid sequence: CASSSARGGDGYNEQFF.

This chain links TRBV15 with TRBJ2-7; D is uncertain. CDR3 length: 14 residues. Trimming shortened V by 1 base and J by 4 bases, and 11 bases separated the two germline ends. Germline CDR1 reads LNHNV; CDR2 reads YYDKDF (reference sequence). CDR3: CATSRAGFPYEQYF. CDR3 DNA sequence: TGTGCCACCAGCAGAGCAGGTTTTCCTTACGAGCAGTACTTC.

The rearrangement uses TRBV6-5 and TRBJ2-7, with 7 bases that match TRBD2. Germline V lookup: CDR1 MNHEY, CDR2 SVGAGI. V gave up 3 bases and J gave up 4 bases; unmatched junction bases: 12. This CDR3 has 16 amino acids. The CDR3 here is CASSYSAGVVAYEQYF. The CDR3 DNA reads as TGTGCCAGCAGTTATTCGGCGGGGGTGGTAGCATACGAGCAGTACTTC.

The J gene is TRBJ2-5, the V gene TRBV5-8, with D maybe TRBD2 (6 bases). V lost 6 bases and J lost 5, with 14 bases in between. This CDR3 has 13 amino acids. CDR1 and CDR2 from the germline V gene are SGHTS and YDEGEE. The CDR3 coding sequence is TGTGCCAGCACCCCTGGGGGACTCGAGACCCAGTACTTC. Its protein product is CASTPGGLETQYF.

The chain carries TRBV7-9 and TRBJ2-7; 7 nucleotides align to TRBD1. This CDR3 has 14 residues. Unmatched junction bases numbered 6, after V lost 5 bases and J lost 2 bases. Looked up from germline, CDR1 is SEHNR and CDR2 is FQNEAQ (reference sequence). The CDR3 DNA sequence: TGTGCCAGCAGCCTCCGGGACAGTCCCTACGAGCAGTACTTC. This sequence encodes CASSLRDSPYEQYF.